This T cell receptor (beta chain) derives from a study of long-term antiretroviral therapy in people with HIV. With 5 bases removed from V and 4 bases from J, the gap between germline ends came to 9 bases. Germline lookup yields CDR1 SGHTA and CDR2 FQGNSA. This CDR3 comprises 12 residues. On this clone: Its antigen is still unknown.

Survey level was the resolution at which the v3.0 immunoSEQ assay ran. Clones were sequenced by immunoSEQ multiplex PCR, and TCRdb holds only the in-frame ones, with some missing. The data contain about 35,000 clones, approximately 74% of them singletons. Whole-study results and caveats: HIV repertoires showed narrower CDR3 length ranges than controls.

Sequencing was performed on unsorted PBMCs, taken 3 years after starting antiretroviral therapy. The gene calls are TRBV7-2 and TRBJ2-7; D call uncertain. This clonotype was sampled from a man aged 45 to 65 with HIV. CDR3 protein: CASSTFKYEQYF. DNA for the CDR3: TGTGCCAGCAGCACCTTCAAATACGAGCAGTACTTC.